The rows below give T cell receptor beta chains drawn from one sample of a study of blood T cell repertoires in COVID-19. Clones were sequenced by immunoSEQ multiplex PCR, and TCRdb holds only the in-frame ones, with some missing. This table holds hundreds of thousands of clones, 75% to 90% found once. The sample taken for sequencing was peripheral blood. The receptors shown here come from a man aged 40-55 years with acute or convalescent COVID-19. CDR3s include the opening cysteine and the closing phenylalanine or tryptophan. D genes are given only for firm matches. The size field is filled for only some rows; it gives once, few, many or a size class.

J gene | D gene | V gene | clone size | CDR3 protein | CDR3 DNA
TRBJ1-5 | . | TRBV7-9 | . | CASSLGSGINQPQHF | TGTGCCAGCAGCTTAGGATCAGGGATCAATCAGCCCCAGCATTTT
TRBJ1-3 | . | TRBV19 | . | CASSIRQGSAGRSGNTIYF | TGTGCCAGTAGTATTCGGCAGGGGTCAGCCGGCCGCTCTGGAAACACCATATATTTT
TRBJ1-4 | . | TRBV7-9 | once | CASSLEQGRLANEKLFF | TGTGCCAGCAGCTTAGAACAGGGCAGGCTCGCTAATGAAAAACTGTTTTTT
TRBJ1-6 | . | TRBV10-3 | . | CATHQYQGSSPLHF | TGTGCCACACATCAGTACCAGGGGAGTTCACCCCTCCACTTT
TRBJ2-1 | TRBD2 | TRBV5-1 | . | CASSMGRLAAEQFF | TGCGCCAGCAGCATGGGGCGACTAGCGGCTGAGCAGTTCTTC
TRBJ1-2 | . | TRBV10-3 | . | CATGRGPNYGYTF | TGTGCCACCGGTCGCGGGCCCAACTATGGCTACACCTTC
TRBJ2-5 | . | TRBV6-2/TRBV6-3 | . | CASSYSSGKTQYF | TGTGCCAGCAGTTACTCGTCGGGGAAGACCCAGTACTTC
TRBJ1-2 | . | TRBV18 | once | CASSPGQPPDYGYTF | TGTGCCAGCTCACCAGGACAGCCCCCAGACTATGGCTACACCTTC
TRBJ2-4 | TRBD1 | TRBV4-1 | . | CASSPGQGRKAKNIQYF | TGCGCCAGCAGTCCGGGACAGGGGAGGAAAGCCAAAAACATTCAGTACTTC
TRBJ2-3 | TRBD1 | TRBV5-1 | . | CASSRTGGMTDTQYF | TGCGCCAGCAGCCGGACAGGGGGCATGACAGATACGCAGTATTTT
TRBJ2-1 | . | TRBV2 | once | CASRRQQNYYNEQFF | TGTGCCAGCAGGCGACAGCAAAACTACTACAATGAGCAGTTCTTC
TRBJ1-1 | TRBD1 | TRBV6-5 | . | CASSDPGGRIAFF | TGTGCCAGCAGCGACCCAGGGGGCCGCATAGCTTTCTTT
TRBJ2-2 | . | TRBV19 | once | CASQVYPGDNTGELFF | TGTGCCAGTCAAGTCTATCCGGGGGACAACACCGGGGAGCTGTTTTTT
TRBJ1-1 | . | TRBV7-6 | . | CASSPRRDSPNTEAFF | TGTGCCAGCAGCCCCCGAAGGGACTCACCGAACACTGAAGCTTTCTTT
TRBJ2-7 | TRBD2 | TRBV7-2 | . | CASRTSGGREQYF | TGTGCCAGCAGAACTAGCGGGGGGCGCGAGCAGTACTTC
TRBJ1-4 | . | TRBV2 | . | CASSAGGGINEKLFF | TGTGCCAGCAGTGCCGGCGGGGGTATTAATGAAAAACTGTTTTTT
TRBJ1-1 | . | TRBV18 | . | CASSPDSSEAFF | TGTGCCAGCTCACCAGACAGTTCCGAAGCTTTCTTT
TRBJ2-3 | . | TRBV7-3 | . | CASSLTPDSPSTDTQYF | TGTGCCAGCAGCTTAACCCCGGACTCCCCGAGCACAGATACGCAGTATTTT
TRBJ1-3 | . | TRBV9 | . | CASSRESSGNTIYF | TGTGCCAGCAGCAGAGAGAGCTCTGGAAACACCATATATTTT
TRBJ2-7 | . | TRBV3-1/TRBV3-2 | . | CASSHGGLSPFFEQYF | TGTGCCAGCAGCCACGGAGGACTATCCCCCTTTTTCGAGCAGTACTTC
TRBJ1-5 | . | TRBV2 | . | CASGVSNQPQHF | TGTGCCAGCGGAGTATCGAATCAGCCCCAGCATTTT
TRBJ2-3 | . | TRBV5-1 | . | CASWVDGSTDTQYF | TGCGCCAGCTGGGTCGACGGGAGCACAGATACGCAGTATTTT
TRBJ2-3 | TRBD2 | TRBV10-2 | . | CASTPSGSSDTQYF | TGCGCCAGCACCCCTAGCGGCTCTTCAGATACGCAGTATTTT
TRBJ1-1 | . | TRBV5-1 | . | CASSPKGEGTEAFF | TGCGCCAGCAGCCCTAAGGGGGAAGGCACTGAAGCTTTCTTT
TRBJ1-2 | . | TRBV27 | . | CASSLGVLARHRTF | TGTGCCAGCAGTTTAGGTGTATTGGCACGCCACCGAACCTTC
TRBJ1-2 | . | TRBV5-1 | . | CASSLDSLRYTF | TGCGCCAGCAGCTTGGACAGTCTACGCTACACCTTC
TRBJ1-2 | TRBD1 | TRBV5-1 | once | CASSLAGQGALYGYTF | TGCGCCAGCAGCTTGGCGGGACAGGGGGCTCTCTATGGCTACACCTTC
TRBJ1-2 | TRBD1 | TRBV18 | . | CASSKGQARDGYTF | TGTGCCAGCTCAAAAGGACAGGCCCGGGATGGCTACACCTTC
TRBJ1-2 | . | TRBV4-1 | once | CASSPPEGGYGYTF | TGCGCCAGCAGCCCTCCGGAAGGGGGCTATGGCTACACCTTC
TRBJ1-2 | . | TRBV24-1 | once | CATSDTNYGYTF | TGTGCCACCAGTGACACAAACTATGGCTACACCTTC
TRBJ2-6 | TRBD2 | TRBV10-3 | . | CAAGGSSGANVLTF | TGTGCCGCGGGCGGGAGCTCTGGGGCCAACGTCCTGACTTTC
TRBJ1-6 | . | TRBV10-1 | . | CASSESGSFSPLHF | TGCGCCAGCAGTGAGTCCGGGTCTTTTTCACCCCTCCACTTT
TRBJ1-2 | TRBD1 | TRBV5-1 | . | CASSQDRVQRYTF | TGCGCCAGCAGCCAGGACAGGGTACAGCGCTACACCTTC
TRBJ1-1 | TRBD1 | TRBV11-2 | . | CASSSLDRGGTEAFF | TGTGCCAGCAGCTCGTTGGACAGGGGAGGGACTGAAGCTTTCTTT
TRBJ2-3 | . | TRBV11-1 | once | CASSLARGSTDTQYF | TGTGCCAGCAGCTTAGCAAGAGGGAGCACAGATACGCAGTATTTT
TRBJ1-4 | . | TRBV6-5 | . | CASRVQVFNEKLFF | TGTGCCAGCAGGGTCCAGGTTTTTAATGAAAAACTGTTTTTT
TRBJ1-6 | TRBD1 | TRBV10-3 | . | CAISDPPGTEISPLHF | TGTGCCATCAGTGATCCGCCCGGGACAGAGATTTCACCCCTCCACTTT
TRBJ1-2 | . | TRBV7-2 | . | CASSLGGGYGYTF | TGTGCCAGCAGCTTGGGGGGAGGGTATGGCTACACCTTC
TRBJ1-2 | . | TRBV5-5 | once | CASSLAGVGYGYTF | TGTGCCAGCAGCTTGGCCGGGGTTGGCTATGGCTACACCTTC
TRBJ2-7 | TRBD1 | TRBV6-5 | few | CASSYSGQGLNEQYF | TGTGCCAGCAGCTACTCGGGACAGGGATTGAACGAGCAGTACTTC
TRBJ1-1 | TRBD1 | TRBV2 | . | CASRATGGENTEAFF | TGTGCCAGCAGGGCCACAGGGGGCGAAAACACTGAAGCTTTCTTT
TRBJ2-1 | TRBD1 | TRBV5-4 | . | CASSPWTGSYNEQFF | TGTGCCAGCAGCCCGTGGACAGGGAGCTACAATGAGCAGTTCTTC
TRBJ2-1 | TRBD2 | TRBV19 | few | CASSARLASDTYNEQFF | TGTGCCAGTAGTGCCAGACTAGCGTCCGATACCTACAATGAGCAGTTCTTC
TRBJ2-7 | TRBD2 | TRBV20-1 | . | CSASPPSGGAVEQYF | TGCAGTGCTAGTCCCCCGAGCGGGGGGGCCGTAGAGCAGTACTTC
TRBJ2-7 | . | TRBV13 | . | CASSYKVQYEQYF | TGTGCCAGCAGCTATAAAGTTCAGTACGAGCAGTACTTC
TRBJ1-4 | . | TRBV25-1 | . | CASSEEWSNEKLFF | TGTGCCAGCAGTGAGGAATGGAGCAATGAAAAACTGTTTTTT
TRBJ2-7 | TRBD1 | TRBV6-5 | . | CASTLFRDRGEQYF | TGTGCCAGCACCCTATTCCGGGACAGGGGGGAGCAGTACTTC
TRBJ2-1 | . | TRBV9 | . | CASSVYGNRYNEQFF | TGTGCCAGCAGCGTGTACGGGAACCGCTACAATGAGCAGTTCTTC
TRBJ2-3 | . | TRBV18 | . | CASSPTTSTDTQYF | TGTGCCAGCTCACCTACGACTAGCACAGATACGCAGTATTTT
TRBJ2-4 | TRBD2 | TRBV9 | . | CASSGGGTSGASNIQYF | TGTGCCAGCAGCGGTGGGGGGACTAGCGGGGCTTCAAACATTCAGTACTTC
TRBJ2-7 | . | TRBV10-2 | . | CASSEARMVPGEYF | TGCGCCAGCAGTGAGGCTCGTATGGTCCCAGGGGAGTACTTC
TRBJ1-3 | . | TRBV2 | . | CASSDNRVFGNTIYF | TGTGCCAGCAGTGATAACAGGGTCTTTGGAAACACCATATATTTT
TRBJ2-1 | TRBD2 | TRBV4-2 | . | CASGRLAGNNEQFF | TGTGCCAGCGGACGACTAGCGGGGAACAATGAGCAGTTCTTC